The clone carrying this T cell receptor (beta chain) has a count of ten or more. Antigen specificity is unknown. Unique molecular identifiers featured in how the TCRbeta library was prepared. TCRdb re-derived calls from the PCR reads in MiXCR, one entry per CDR3 protein. The profile shows approximately 190,000 distinct CDR3 sequences, 5% to 7.5% of them singletons. This sample is part of a study of T-cell reconstitution after alpha-beta-depleted transplantation in children. Whole-study results and caveats: Elevated TCRbeta diversity at day 60 was traced, in some patients, to surviving recipient T cells and thymic progenitors. Reportedly, roughly two months post-transplant, alpha-beta T cells arose from several hundred expanded graft clones. Hyperexpanded clones declined; after one year, newly produced T cells mostly supplied diversity.

Trimming took off 6 bases at V and 7 bases at J, with 13 bases between the two ends. The CDR3 is 13 amino acids. Germline V lookup: CDR1 SEHNR, CDR2 FQNEAQ (reference sequence). This clonotype originated in a girl under two years old with combined immunodeficiency, due to receive a stem cell transplant. The chain links TRBV7-9 to TRBJ2-1; D is perhaps TRBD2 (6 bases). The sample consisted of PBMCs, taken before TCRalphabeta/CD19-depleted stem cell transplant. The CDR3 sequence is CASSERVGNEQFF. DNA of the CDR3: TGTGCCAGCAGTGAGCGGGTAGGAAATGAGCAGTTCTTC. Complete variable domain (other parts from reference TRBV7-9 and TRBJ2-1): DTGVSQNPRHKITKRGQNVTFRCDPISEHNRLYWYRQTLGQGPEFLTYFQNEAQLEKSRLLSDRFSAERPKGSFSTLEIQRTEQGDSAMYLCASSERVGNEQFFGPGTRLTVL.